Shown below are 2 T cell receptor beta chains from a single sample sequenced in a study of T-cell reconstitution after alpha-beta-depleted transplantation in children. TCRbeta library construction was performed incorporating unique molecular identifiers. MiXCR, applied by TCRdb to the PCR reads, yields one record per CDR3 protein. This table has 200,000 to 250,000 distinct CDR3 sequences, about 9.5% appearing once. The sequencing here drew on PBMCs from the stem cell graft donor, taken from the stem cell graft. The receptors were gathered from a human donor who donated a stem cell graft to a child with acute lymphoblastic leukemia.

This clonotype came up a few times. The chain is built from TRBV5-6 and TRBJ2-4, with D unresolved. Deletions cut 1 base from V and 0 bases from J, with 11 bases between. The CDR3 covers 16 residues. Germline V CDR1 and CDR2: SGHDT, YYEEEE. The CDR3 DNA is TGTGCCAGCAGCTTGCCGGGTATTATAGCCAAAAACATTCAGTACTTC. Its translation: CASSLPGIIAKNIQYF.

V is TRBV4-3 and J is TRBJ2-1; 9 positions match TRBD2. The V segment lost 0 bases and the J segment 8 bases; nucleotides outside the gene matches: 8. This CDR3 is built from 16 residues. Germline CDR1 and CDR2: LGHNA and YSLEER. CDR3 DNA: TGCGCCAGCAGCCAAGAGGGGGGGACTAGCAGGCATGAGCAGTTCTTC. It encodes CASSQEGGTSRHEQFF.